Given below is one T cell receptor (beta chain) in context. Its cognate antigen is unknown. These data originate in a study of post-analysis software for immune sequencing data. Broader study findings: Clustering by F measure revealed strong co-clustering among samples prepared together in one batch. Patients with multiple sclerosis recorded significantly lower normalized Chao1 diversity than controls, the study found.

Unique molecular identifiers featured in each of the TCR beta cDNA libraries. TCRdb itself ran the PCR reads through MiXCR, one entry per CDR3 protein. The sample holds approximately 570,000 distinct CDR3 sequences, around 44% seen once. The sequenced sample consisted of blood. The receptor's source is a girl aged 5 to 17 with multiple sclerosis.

CDR3 loop: CASSPWTSGSPSTTDTQYF. The DNA of the CDR3 is TGTGCCAGCAGCCCTTGGACTAGCGGGAGTCCCTCAACCACAGATACGCAGTATTTT. The J gene is TRBJ2-3, the V gene TRBV7-9, with 13 bases that match TRBD2. The CDR3 runs 19 residues. V shed 5 bases, J shed 2 bases, and the junction held 13 bases outside the gene matches. CDR1 and CDR2 (germline): SEHNR, FQNEAQ (reference sequence).